The rows below give T cell receptor beta chains drawn from one sample of a study of T cell repertoires in cytomegalovirus infection. One entry per CDR3 protein, called by TCRdb with MiXCR from the reads. Altogether hundreds of thousands of distinct CDR3 sequences are present, roughly 10% being singletons, with the ten largest covering about a tenth. The specimen sequenced was PBMCs. These receptors all stem from a human donor in good health (CMV status not recorded). Some clones in this sample may be carry-over from other donors' samples. CDR3s include the opening cysteine and the closing phenylalanine or tryptophan. The order of the fields is J gene, V gene, CDR3 length, D gene, clone size, CDR3 DNA, CDR3 protein. A D gene is named only where the DNA matches it firmly. The size field is filled for only some rows; it gives once, few, many or a size class.

>TRBJ1-5|TRBV7-9|11|-|few
TGTGCCAGCATCAAACGGTTGCCCCAGCATTTT
CASIKRLPQHF
>TRBJ2-2|TRBV5-1|15|-|few
TGCGCCAGCAGCATAGACTCAGGAAACACCGGGGAGCTGTTTTTT
CASSIDSGNTGELFF
>TRBJ2-3|TRBV10-1|13|-|many
TGCGCCAGCAGTGAGGTGGAAACAGATACGCAGTATTTT
CASSEVETDTQYF
>TRBJ2-1|TRBV14|19|TRBD2|many
TGTGCCAGCAGCCAAAGAAGGACTAGCGGGAGTTGGTCCTACAATGAGCAGTTCTTC
CASSQRRTSGSWSYNEQFF
>TRBJ2-2|TRBV6-1|16|-|many
TGTGCCAGCAAGCCCTCGACACCTTCGAACACCGGGGAGCTGTTTTTT
CASKPSTPSNTGELFF
>TRBJ2-5|TRBV27|15|-|many
TGTGCCAGCAGTTTATTCGGGACCCGGGGAGAGACCCAGTACTTC
CASSLFGTRGETQYF
>TRBJ2-1|TRBV7-8|15|TRBD2|few
TGTGCCAGCAGCTTAGGAGCGGGAGCCTGGAATGAGCAGTTCTTC
CASSLGAGAWNEQFF
>TRBJ2-5|TRBV5-1|14|TRBD2|-
TGCGCCAGCAGCCCCGGTGCTAGCGGGGAGACCCAGTACTTC
CASSPGASGETQYF
>TRBJ1-1|TRBV12-3/TRBV12-4|14|-|many
TGTGCCAGCACCTCTGGAGGGGCGGGAGCTGAAGCTTTCTTT
CASTSGGAGAEAFF
>TRBJ1-1|TRBV15|14|TRBD1|-
TGTGCCACCAGCTTAGGACAGGGTGGCGATGGGGCTTTCTTT
CATSLGQGGDGAFF
>TRBJ2-1|TRBV5-1|15|TRBD1|-
TGCACCAGCAGCTTGGGACAGGGGGCGGGAAATGAGCAGTTCTTC
CTSSLGQGAGNEQFF
>TRBJ1-1|TRBV5-6|15|TRBD1|few
TGTGCCAGCAGCCCAACGACAGGGATGGGCACTGAAGCTTTCTTT
CASSPTTGMGTEAFF
>TRBJ2-2|TRBV11-2|18|-|many
TGTGCCAGCAGCTTAGATTCCCTTCTAGCGAGATACACCGGGGAGCTGTTTTTT
CASSLDSLLARYTGELFF
>TRBJ2-2|TRBV20-1|13|-|few
TGCAGTGCTAGAGTTCCCTCCGCCGGGGAGCTGTTTTTT
CSARVPSAGELFF
>TRBJ1-2|TRBV25-1|17|TRBD1|many
TGTGCCAGCAGTGAAGTCTCGTGGGGGACAGGGGCGGATGGCTACACCTTC
CASSEVSWGTGADGYTF
>TRBJ1-1|TRBV19|14|TRBD1|many
TGTGCCACACAGGGGGTCATTATGAACACTGAAGCTTTCTTT
CATQGVIMNTEAFF
>TRBJ1-4|TRBV5-4|14|-|many
TGTGCCAGCAGCTTGGGACCACCTAATGAAAAACTGTTTTTT
CASSLGPPNEKLFF
>TRBJ2-7|TRBV2|14|-|-
TGTGCCAGCAGGGATCCGAATAGATCCTACGAGCAGTACTTC
CASRDPNRSYEQYF
>TRBJ2-5|TRBV9|13|TRBD2|once
TGTGCCAGCAGCGCGACTAGCAGGGAGACCCAGTACTTC
CASSATSRETQYF
>TRBJ1-2|TRBV29-1|13|-|-
TGCAGCGTTGAATCACCAGGGTTCTATGGCTACACCTTC
CSVESPGFYGYTF
>TRBJ1-2|TRBV14|13|-|many
TGTGCCAGCAGCAAAGTCCGGGGTGTTGGCTACACCTTC
CASSKVRGVGYTF
>TRBJ2-7|TRBV12-3/TRBV12-4|14|TRBD1|many
TGTGCCAGCAGTTCCGGGACAGGGCCCTACGAGCAGTACTTC
CASSSGTGPYEQYF
>TRBJ2-7|TRBV14|16|TRBD1|many
TGTGCCAGCAGCCTTAGGAGGGGGACAGGGTCTACGAAACAGTACTTC
CASSLRRGTGSTKQYF
>TRBJ2-2|TRBV10-3|18|TRBD2|few
TGTGCCATCAAAAGTGGACTAGCGGGAGCTTCGAACACCGGGGAGCTGTTTTTT
CAIKSGLAGASNTGELFF
>TRBJ2-2|TRBV20-1|12|TRBD1|few
TGCAGTGCTCACAGGGGAACCGGGGAGCTGTTTTTT
CSAHRGTGELFF
>TRBJ2-5|TRBV28|11|-|many
TGTGCCAGCAGTATCCTAGAGACCCAGTACTTC
CASSILETQYF
>TRBJ1-1|TRBV9|14|-|few
TGTGCCAGCAGCGATACACAGGCGGCCACTGAAGCTTTCTTT
CASSDTQAATEAFF
>TRBJ2-7|TRBV12-5|13|TRBD2|-
TGTGCTAGTGGGTATAGCGGGAGTTCCGAGCAGTACTTC
CASGYSGSSEQYF
>TRBJ1-1|TRBV2|13|-|few
TGTGCCAGCACCCGGGACGGCCAGGCGGTCGCTTTCTTT
CASTRDGQAVAFF
>TRBJ2-1|TRBV28|15|-|many
TGTGCCAGCACCGGCGCTGCGGTCTCCTACAATGAGCAGTTCTTC
CASTGAAVSYNEQFF
>TRBJ1-2|TRBV10-3|14|-|many
TGTGCCATCAGTGGTCCGGACAGTTTATCTGGCTACACCTTC
CAISGPDSLSGYTF
>TRBJ1-1|TRBV7-9|14|-|few
TGTGCCAGCAGCCCGAAGGTGGGTGTCACTGAAGCTTTCTTT
CASSPKVGVTEAFF
>TRBJ1-6|TRBV6-5|18|-|many
TGTGCCAGCAGTTACTGGACACGGGGGGGCCTTTATAATTCACCCCTCCACTTT
CASSYWTRGGLYNSPLHF
>TRBJ2-7|TRBV4-2|19|TRBD2|many
TGTGCCAGCAGCCAAGAGCCCTTTAACTCGGTAGCGGGAACCTACGAGCAGTACTTC
CASSQEPFNSVAGTYEQYF
>TRBJ1-5|TRBV3-1|16|-|-
TGTGCCAGCAGCCAAGGATATGGAGGATACGGGCAGCCCCAGCATTTT
CASSQGYGGYGQPQHF
>TRBJ2-1|TRBV14|14|-|few
TGTGCCAGCAATTTTGGGGGGTCCTACAATGAGCAGTTCTTC
CASNFGGSYNEQFF
>TRBJ1-2|TRBV11-2|16|TRBD1|many
TGTGCCAGCAGCTTAGCTACAGGGGGCCGATCCTATGGCTACACCTTC
CASSLATGGRSYGYTF
>TRBJ2-3|TRBV6-5|15|TRBD2|many
TGTGCCAGCAGTTATTTGACTAGCGGGGGGGATACGCAGTATTTT
CASSYLTSGGDTQYF
>TRBJ2-1|TRBV28|17|TRBD2|many
TGTGCCAGCAGTGAAGGGGCGGCTAGCGGGTTGTACAATGAGCAGTTCTTC
CASSEGAASGLYNEQFF
>TRBJ2-1|TRBV9|15|TRBD2|-
TGTGCCAGCAGCGTAGCTGGCGGGGGGGCTGGGGAGCAGTTCTTC
CASSVAGGGAGEQFF
>TRBJ2-3|TRBV20-1|16|-|few
TGCAGTGCTAGGATACGGCGGGGTCTTCAAGGAGATACGCAGTATTTT
CSARIRRGLQGDTQYF
>TRBJ1-1|TRBV2|15|-|few
TGTGCCAGCAGTGGGGAGGGGAGGATGAACACTGAAGCTTTCTTT
CASSGEGRMNTEAFF
>TRBJ1-1|TRBV19|14|TRBD1|-
TGTGCCAGTAGTAGGGGACAGATAAACACTGAAGCTTTCTTT
CASSRGQINTEAFF
>TRBJ1-2|TRBV7-9|13|-|-
TGTGCCAGCAGACGGGGAAGTGACTATGGCTACACCTTC
CASRRGSDYGYTF
>TRBJ2-2|TRBV7-2|15|TRBD1|many
TGTGCCAGCAGCTTAACACAAGGGACAGGGCTACAGCTGTTTTTT
CASSLTQGTGLQLFF
>TRBJ2-1|TRBV18|16|TRBD2|-
TGTGCCAGCTCACCGGGACTAGCGGCTCTTGGGGGTGAGCAGTTCTTC
CASSPGLAALGGEQFF
>TRBJ1-6|TRBV20-1|16|-|many
TGCAGTGCTAGAGCGGACGGGAGCTCCTATAATTCACCCCTCCACTTT
CSARADGSSYNSPLHF
>TRBJ2-2|TRBV5-1|15|TRBD1|once
TGCGCCAGCAGCCAGACAGGGCGGGACACCGGGGAGCTGTTTTTT
CASSQTGRDTGELFF